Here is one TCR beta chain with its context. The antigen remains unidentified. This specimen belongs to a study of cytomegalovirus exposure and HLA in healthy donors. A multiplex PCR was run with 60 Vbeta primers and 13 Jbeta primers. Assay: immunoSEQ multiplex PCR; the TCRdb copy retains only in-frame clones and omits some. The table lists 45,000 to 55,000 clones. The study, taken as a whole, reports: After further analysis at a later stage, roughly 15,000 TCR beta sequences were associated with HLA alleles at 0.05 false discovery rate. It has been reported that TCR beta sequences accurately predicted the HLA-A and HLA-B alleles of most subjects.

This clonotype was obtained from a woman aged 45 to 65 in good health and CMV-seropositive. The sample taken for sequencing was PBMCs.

The CDR3 DNA reads TGTGCCAGCAGTGCCCTCCCGGGACAGGGAACGCAGGAAGCTTTCTTT. Encoded protein: CASSALPGQGTQEAFF. V usage is TRBV6-1 and J usage is TRBJ1-1; 9 positions match TRBD1. The CDR3 loop spans 16 amino acids. J gave up 8 bases and V 4 bases, and 14 bases lay outside the gene matches. Germline CDR1 and CDR2: MNHNS and SASEGT.